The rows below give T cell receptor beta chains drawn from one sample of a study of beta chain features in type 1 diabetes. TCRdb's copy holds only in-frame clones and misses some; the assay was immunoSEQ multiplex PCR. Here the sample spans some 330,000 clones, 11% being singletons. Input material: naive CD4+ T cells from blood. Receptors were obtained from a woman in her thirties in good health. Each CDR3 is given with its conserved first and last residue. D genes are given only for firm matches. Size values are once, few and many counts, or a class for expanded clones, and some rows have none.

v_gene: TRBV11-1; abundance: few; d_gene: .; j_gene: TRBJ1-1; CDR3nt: TGTGCCAGCAGCTCGCATACTATGAACACTGAAGCTTTCTTT; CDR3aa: CASSSHTMNTEAFF
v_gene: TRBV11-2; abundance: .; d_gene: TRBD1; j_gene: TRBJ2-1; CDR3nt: TGTGCCAGCAGCTTAGAGGGACAGGCCTACAATGAGCAGTTCTTC; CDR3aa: CASSLEGQAYNEQFF
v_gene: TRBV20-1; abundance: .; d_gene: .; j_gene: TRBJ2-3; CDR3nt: TGCAGTGCCTTGGACAGCCCGAGGCAGTATTTT; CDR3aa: CSALDSPRQYF
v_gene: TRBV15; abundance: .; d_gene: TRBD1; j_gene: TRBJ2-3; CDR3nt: TGTGCCACCAGCAGAGATCCACCGGGACAGGGTATCACAGATACGCAGTATTTT; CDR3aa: CATSRDPPGQGITDTQYF
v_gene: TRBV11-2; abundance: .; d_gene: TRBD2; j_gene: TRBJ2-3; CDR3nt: TGTGCCAGCAGCTTAGGTTCCCTAGCGGGACGTATAGATACGCAGTATTTT; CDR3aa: CASSLGSLAGRIDTQYF
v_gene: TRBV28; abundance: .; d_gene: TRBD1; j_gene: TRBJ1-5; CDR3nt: TGTGCCAGCATAAATCTTTCAGGGGGCGAAATGAACAATCAGCCCCAGCATTTT; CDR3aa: CASINLSGGEMNNQPQHF
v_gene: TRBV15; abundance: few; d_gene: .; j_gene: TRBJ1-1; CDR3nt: TGTGCCACCAGCAGAGATTTATCTGAAGCTTTCTTT; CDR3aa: CATSRDLSEAFF
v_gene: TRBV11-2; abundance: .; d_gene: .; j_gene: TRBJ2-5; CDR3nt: TGTGCCAGCAGCTTAGTAAGCTTCCAAGAGACCCAGTACTTC; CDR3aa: CASSLVSFQETQYF
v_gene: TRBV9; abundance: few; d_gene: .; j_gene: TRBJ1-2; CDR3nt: TGTGCCAGCAGCGTAGGGTACACAGACTATGGCTACACCTTC; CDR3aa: CASSVGYTDYGYTF
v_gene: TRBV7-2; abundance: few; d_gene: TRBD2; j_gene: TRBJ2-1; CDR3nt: TGTGCCAGCAGCAAAACTAGCGGATCCTCCTACAATGAGCAGTTCTTC; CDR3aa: CASSKTSGSSYNEQFF
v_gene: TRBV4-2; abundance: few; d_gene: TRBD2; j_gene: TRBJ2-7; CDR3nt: TGTGCCAGCAGCCAAGAATACTCCGGCAGCGGGGACGAGCAGTACTTC; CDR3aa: CASSQEYSGSGDEQYF
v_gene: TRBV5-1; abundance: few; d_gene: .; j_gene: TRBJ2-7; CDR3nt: TGCGCCAGCCTCGACAGGCCCTACGAGCAGTACTTC; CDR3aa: CASLDRPYEQYF
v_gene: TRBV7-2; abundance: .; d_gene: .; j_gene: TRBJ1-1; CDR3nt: TGTGCCAGCACGGACAGAGCGAACACTGAAGCTTTCTTT; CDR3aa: CASTDRANTEAFF
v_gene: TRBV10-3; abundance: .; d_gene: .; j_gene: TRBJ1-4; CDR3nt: TGTGCCATCAGGCGGACAGAGAATGAAAAACTGTTTTTT; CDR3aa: CAIRRTENEKLFF
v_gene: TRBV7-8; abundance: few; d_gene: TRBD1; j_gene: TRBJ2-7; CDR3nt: TGTGCCAGCAGGCCACAGGGGGCCGGCTCCTACGAGCAGTACTTC; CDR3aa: CASRPQGAGSYEQYF
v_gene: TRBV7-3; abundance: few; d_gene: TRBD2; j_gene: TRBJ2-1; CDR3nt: TGTGCCAGCAGCTCGGCCGGGGGGAATGAGCAGTTCTTC; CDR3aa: CASSSAGGNEQFF
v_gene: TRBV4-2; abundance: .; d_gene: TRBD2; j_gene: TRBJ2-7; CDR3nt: TGTGCCAGCAGCCAACTATGGTCTGGTCTAGCGGGAGTCTACGAGCAGTACTTC; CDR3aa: CASSQLWSGLAGVYEQYF
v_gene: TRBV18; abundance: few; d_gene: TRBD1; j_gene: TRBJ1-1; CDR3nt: TGTGCCAGCTCACGGGACAGGGCTTCGGGGAACACTGAAGCTTTCTTT; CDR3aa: CASSRDRASGNTEAFF
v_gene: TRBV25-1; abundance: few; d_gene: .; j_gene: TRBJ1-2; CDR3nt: TGTGCCAGCAGTGAATCGGTCCCCTATGGCTACACCTTC; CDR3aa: CASSESVPYGYTF
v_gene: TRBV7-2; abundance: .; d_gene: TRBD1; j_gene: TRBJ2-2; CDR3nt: TGTGCCAGCAGCCGGGGACAGGGGGGGGAGCTGTTTTTT; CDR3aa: CASSRGQGGELFF
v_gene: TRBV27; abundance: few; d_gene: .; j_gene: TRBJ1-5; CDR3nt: TGTGCCAGCAGCCCGGCGGGGGTCAATCAGCCCCAGCATTTT; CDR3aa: CASSPAGVNQPQHF
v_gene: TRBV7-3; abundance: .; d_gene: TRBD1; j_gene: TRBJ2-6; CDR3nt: TGTGCCAGCAGCTTAGGGACAGCTGGGGCCAACGTCCTGACTTTC; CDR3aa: CASSLGTAGANVLTF
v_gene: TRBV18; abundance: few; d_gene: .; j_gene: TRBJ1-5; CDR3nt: TGTGCCAGCTCACCGTCCGGGACACCAGAGCCCCAGCATTTT; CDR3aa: CASSPSGTPEPQHF
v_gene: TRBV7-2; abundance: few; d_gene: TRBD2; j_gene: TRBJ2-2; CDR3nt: TGTGCCAGCAGCCCGGGACTAGCGGGTGGCACCGGGGAGCTGTTTTTT; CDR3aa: CASSPGLAGGTGELFF
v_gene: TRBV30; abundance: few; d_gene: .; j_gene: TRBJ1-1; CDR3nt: TGTGCCTGGAGTCAGACAATGAACACTGAAGCTTTCTTT; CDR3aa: CAWSQTMNTEAFF
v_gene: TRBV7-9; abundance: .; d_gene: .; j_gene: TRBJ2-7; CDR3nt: TGTGCCAGCAGCTTAGGGGAGGTGGGACTCTACGAGCAGTACTTC; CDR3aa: CASSLGEVGLYEQYF
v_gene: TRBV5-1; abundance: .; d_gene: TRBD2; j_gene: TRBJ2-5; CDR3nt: TGCGCCAGCAGCTTGGGGCTAGCGGGAGGAGAGACCCAGTACTTC; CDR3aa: CASSLGLAGGETQYF
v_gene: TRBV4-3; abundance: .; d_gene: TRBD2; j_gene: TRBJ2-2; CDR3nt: TGCGCCAGCAGCCAGACTAGCGTCAGGAACACCGGGGAGCTGTTTTTT; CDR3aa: CASSQTSVRNTGELFF
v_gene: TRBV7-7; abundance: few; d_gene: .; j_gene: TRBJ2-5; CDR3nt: TGTGCTAGCAGCTTACCAGGGGAAGAGACCCAGTACTTC; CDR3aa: CASSLPGEETQYF
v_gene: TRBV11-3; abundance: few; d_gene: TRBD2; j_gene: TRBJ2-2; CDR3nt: TGTGCCAGCAGCACCCGGACTAGCGGAGTCACCGGGGAGCTGTTTTTT; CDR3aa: CASSTRTSGVTGELFF